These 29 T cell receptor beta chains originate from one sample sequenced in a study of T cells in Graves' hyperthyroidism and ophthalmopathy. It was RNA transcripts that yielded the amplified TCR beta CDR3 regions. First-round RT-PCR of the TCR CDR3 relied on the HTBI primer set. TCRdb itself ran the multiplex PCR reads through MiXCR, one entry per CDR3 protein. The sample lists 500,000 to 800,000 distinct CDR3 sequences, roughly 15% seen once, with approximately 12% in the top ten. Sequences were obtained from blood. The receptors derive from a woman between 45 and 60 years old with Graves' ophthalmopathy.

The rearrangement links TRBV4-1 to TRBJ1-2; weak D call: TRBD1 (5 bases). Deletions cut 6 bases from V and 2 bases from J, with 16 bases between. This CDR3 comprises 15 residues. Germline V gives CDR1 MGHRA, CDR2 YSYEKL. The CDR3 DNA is TGCGCCAGCAGATCGGGACCTTCATGGAACTATGGCTACACCTTC. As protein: CASRSGPSWNYGYTF.

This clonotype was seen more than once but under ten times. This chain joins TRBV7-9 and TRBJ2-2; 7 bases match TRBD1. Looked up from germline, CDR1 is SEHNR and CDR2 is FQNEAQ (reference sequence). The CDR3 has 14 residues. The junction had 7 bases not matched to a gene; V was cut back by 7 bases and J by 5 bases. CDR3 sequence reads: CASTQGSVTGELFF. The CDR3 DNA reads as TGTGCCAGCACACAGGGGTCGGTGACCGGGGAGCTGTTTTTT.

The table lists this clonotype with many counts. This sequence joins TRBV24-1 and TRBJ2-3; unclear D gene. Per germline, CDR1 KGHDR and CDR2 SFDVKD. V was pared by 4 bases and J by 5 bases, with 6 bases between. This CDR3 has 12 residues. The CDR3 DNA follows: TGTGCCACCAGTGACTTTGGAGATACGCAGTATTTT. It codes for CATSDFGDTQYF.

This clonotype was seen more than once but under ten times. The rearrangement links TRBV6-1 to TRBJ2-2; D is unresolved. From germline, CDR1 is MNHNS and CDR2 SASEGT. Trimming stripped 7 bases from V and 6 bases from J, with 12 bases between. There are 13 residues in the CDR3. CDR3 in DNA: TGTGCCAGCACCGCCGGCGGAGCCGGGGAGCTGTTTTTT. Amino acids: CASTAGGAGELFF.

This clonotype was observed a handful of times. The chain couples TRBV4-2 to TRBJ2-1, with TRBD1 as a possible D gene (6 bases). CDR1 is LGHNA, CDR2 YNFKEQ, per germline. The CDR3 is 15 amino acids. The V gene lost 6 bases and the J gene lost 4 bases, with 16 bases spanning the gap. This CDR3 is CASRKTGDSYNEQFF. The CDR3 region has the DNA TGTGCCAGCAGGAAGACAGGCGATTCTTACAATGAGCAGTTCTTC.

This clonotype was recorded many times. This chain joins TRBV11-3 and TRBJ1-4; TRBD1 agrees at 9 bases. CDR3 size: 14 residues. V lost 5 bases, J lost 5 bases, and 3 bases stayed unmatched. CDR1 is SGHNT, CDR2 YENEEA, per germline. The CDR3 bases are TGTGCCAGCAGCGCCGGGACAGGGAATGAAAAACTGTTTTTT. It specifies CASSAGTGNEKLFF.

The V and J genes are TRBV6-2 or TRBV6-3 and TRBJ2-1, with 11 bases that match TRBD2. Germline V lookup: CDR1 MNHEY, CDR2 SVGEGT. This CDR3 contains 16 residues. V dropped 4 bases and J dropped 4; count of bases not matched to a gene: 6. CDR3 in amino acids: CASSSMGLADYNEQFF. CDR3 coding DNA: TGTGCCAGCAGTTCGATGGGACTAGCGGATTACAATGAGCAGTTCTTC.

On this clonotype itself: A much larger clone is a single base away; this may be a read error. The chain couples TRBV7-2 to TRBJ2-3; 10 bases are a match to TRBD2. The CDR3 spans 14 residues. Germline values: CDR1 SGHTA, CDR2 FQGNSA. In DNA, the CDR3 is TGTGCCAACAGCCCTAGCGGGAGTGCAGATACGCAGTATTTT. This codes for CANSPSGSADTQYF.

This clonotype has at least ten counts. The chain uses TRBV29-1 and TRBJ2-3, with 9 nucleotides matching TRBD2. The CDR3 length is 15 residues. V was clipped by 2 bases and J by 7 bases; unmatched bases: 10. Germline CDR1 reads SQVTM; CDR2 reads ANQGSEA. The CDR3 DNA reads TGCAGCGTTGAATATAGCGGGAGTGGTGGGAATACGCAGTATTTT. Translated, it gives CSVEYSGSGGNTQYF.

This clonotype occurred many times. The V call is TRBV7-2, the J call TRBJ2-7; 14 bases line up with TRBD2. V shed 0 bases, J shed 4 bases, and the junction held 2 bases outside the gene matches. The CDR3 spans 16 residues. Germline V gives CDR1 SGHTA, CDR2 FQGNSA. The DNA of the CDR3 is TGTGCCAGCAGCTTAGCAAGACTAGCGGGAGGGTACGAGCAGTACTTC. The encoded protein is CASSLARLAGGYEQYF.

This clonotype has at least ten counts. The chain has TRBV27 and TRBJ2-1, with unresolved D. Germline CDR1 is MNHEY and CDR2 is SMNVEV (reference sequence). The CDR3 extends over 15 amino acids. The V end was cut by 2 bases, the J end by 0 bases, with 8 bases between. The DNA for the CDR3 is TGTGCCAGCAGTTTACTCCAATACTCCTACAATGAGCAGTTCTTC. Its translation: CASSLLQYSYNEQFF.

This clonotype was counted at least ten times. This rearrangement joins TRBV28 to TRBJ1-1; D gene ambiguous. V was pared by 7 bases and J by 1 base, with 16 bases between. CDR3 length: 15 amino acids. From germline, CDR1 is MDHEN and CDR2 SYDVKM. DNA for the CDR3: TGTGCCAGCACCCGACTCCCTTTGAAGAACACTGAAGCTTTCTTT. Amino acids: CASTRLPLKNTEAFF. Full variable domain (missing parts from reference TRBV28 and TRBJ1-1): DVKVTQSSRYLVKRTGEKVFLECVQDMDHENMFWYRQDPGLGLRLIYFSYDVKMKEKGDIPEGYSVSREKKERFSLILESASTNQTSMYLCASTRLPLKNTEAFFGQGTRLTVV.

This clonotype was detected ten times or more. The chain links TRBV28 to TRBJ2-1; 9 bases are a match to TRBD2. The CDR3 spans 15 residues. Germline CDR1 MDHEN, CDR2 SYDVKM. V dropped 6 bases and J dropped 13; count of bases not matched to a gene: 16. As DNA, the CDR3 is TGTGCCAGCAGCGTCTCTGGCGGGAGGGCCTGGTTACAGTTCTTC. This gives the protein CASSVSGGRAWLQFF. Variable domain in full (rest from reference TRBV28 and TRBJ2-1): DVKVTQSSRYLVKRTGEKVFLECVQDMDHENMFWYRQDPGLGLRLIYFSYDVKMKEKGDIPEGYSVSREKKERFSLILESASTNQTSMYLCASSVSGGRAWLQFFGPGTRLTVL.

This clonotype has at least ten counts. The CDR3 sequence is CATSDPGTDRNQPQHF. The CDR3 nucleotides are TGTGCCACCAGTGACCCCGGGACAGATCGCAATCAGCCCCAGCATTTT. The V call is TRBV24-1, the J call TRBJ1-5; 7 positions match TRBD1. CDR3 length: 16 amino acids. Germline CDR1 KGHDR, CDR2 SFDVKD. The trim removed 4 bases at V and 2 bases at J, leaving 7 bases unmatched.

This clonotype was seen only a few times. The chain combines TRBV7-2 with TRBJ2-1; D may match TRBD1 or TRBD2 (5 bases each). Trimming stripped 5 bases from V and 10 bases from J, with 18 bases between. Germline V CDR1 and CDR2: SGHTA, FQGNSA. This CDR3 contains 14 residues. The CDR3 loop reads CASSPRGTRREQFF. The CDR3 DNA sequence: TGTGCCAGCAGCCCTAGAGGGACCCGCAGAGAGCAGTTCTTC.

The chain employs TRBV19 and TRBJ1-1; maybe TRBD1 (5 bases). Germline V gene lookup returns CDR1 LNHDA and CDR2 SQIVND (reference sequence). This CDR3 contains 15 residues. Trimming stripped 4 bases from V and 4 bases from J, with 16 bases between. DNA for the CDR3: TGTGCCAGTAGTACGGGACTTAAGAGGACCACTGAAGCTTTCTTT. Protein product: CASSTGLKRTTEAFF.

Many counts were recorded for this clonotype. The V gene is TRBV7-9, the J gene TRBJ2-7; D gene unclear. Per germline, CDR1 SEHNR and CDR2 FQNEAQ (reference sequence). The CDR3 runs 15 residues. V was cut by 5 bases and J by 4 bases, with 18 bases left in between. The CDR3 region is CASSPYHGLRYEQYF. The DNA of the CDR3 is TGTGCCAGCAGCCCCTACCATGGGCTAAGGTACGAGCAGTACTTC.

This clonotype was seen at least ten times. For the CDR3, the DNA is TGTGCCAGCAGTAGAACGGGACCGGCGGTCGCCTACAATGAGCAGTTCTTC. Translation: CASSRTGPAVAYNEQFF. The chain uses TRBV6-2 or TRBV6-3 and TRBJ2-1, with D perhaps being TRBD1 or TRBD2 (5 bases each). CDR3 length equals 17 residues. V was cut by 5 bases and J by 2 bases, with 19 bases left in between. Germline CDR1 MNHEY, CDR2 SVGEGT.

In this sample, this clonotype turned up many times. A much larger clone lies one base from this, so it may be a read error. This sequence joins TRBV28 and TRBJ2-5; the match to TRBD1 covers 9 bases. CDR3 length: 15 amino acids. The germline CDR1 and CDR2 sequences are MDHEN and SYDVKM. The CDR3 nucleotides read TGTGCCGGCAGTCAAATGGACAGGGGACGGGAGACCCAGTACTTC. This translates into CAGSQMDRGRETQYF. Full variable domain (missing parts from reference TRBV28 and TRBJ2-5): DVKVTQSSRYLVKRTGEKVFLECVQDMDHENMFWYRQDPGLGLRLIYFSYDVKMKEKGDIPEGYSVSREKKERFSLILESASTNQTSMYLCAGSQMDRGRETQYFGPGTRLLVL.

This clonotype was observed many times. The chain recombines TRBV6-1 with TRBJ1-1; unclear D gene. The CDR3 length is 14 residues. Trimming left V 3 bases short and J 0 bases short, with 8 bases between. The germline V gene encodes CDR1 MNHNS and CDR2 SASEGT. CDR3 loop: CASSEGNMNTEAFF. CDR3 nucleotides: TGTGCCAGCAGTGAGGGGAATATGAACACTGAAGCTTTCTTT.

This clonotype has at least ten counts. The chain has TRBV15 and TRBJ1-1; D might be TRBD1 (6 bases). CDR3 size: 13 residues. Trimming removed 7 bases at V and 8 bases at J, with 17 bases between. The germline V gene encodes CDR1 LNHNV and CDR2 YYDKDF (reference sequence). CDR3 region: CATKEGEGEEAFF. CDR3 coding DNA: TGTGCCACCAAGGAGGGGGAAGGGGAGGAAGCTTTCTTT.

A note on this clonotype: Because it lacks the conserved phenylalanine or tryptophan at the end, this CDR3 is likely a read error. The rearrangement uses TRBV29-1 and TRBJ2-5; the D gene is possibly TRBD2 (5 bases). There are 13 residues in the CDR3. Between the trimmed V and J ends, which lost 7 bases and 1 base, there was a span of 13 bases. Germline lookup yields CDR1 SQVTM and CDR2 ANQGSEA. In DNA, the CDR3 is TGCAGCGCGGGGAACACGATCCAAGAGACCCAGTACCTC. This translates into CSAGNTIQETQYL.

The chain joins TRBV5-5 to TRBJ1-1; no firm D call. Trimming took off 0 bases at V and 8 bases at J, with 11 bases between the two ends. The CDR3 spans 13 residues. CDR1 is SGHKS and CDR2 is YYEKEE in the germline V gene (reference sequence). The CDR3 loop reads CASSLVGAVEAFF. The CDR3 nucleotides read TGTGCCAGCAGCTTGGTGGGAGCAGTAGAAGCTTTCTTT.

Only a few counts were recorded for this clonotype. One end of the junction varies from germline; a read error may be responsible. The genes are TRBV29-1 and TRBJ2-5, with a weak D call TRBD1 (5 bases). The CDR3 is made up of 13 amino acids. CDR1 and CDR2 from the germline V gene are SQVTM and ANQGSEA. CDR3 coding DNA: TGCAGCATTGAAGAAGACCTTCAGGGGACCCAGTACTTC. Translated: CSIEEDLQGTQYF.

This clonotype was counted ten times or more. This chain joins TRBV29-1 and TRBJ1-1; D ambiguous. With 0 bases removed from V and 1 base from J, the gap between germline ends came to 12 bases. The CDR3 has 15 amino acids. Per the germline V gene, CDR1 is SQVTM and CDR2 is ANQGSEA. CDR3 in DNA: TGCAGCGTTGAAGATCTTACACAGCAGAACACTGAAGCTTTCTTT. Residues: CSVEDLTQQNTEAFF.

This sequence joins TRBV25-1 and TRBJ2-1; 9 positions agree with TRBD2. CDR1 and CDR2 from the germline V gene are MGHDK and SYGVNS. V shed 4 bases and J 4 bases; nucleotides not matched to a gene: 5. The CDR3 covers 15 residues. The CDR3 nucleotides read TGTGCCAGCAGTGGTGCGGGAGGGCCATACAATGAGCAGTTCTTC. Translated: CASSGAGGPYNEQFF.

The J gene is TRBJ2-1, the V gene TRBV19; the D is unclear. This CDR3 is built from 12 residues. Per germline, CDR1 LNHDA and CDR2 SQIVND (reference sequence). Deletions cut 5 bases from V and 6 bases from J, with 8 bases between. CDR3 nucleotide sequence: TGTGCCAGTAGTCTTGTTTTCAATGAGCAGTTCTTC. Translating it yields CASSLVFNEQFF.

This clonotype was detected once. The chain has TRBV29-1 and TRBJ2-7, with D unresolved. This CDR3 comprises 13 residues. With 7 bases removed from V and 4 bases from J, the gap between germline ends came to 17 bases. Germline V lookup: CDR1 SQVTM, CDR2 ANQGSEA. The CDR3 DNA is TGCAGCGCTATGGACCAAAAAGATTACGAGCAGTACTTC. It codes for CSAMDQKDYEQYF.

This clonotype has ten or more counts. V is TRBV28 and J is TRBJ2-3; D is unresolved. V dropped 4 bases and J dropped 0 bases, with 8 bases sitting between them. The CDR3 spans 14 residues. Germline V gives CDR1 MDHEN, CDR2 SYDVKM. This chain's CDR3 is CASSSPDSTDTQYF. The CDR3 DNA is TGTGCCAGCAGTTCTCCGGACAGCACAGATACGCAGTATTTT. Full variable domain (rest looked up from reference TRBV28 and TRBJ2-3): DVKVTQSSRYLVKRTGEKVFLECVQDMDHENMFWYRQDPGLGLRLIYFSYDVKMKEKGDIPEGYSVSREKKERFSLILESASTNQTSMYLCASSSPDSTDTQYFGPGTRLTVL.